The source of this T cell receptor beta chain is a study of T cell responses to AZD1222 COVID-19 vaccine. The method was immunoSEQ multiplex PCR; TCRdb's version includes in-frame clones alone and lacks a portion of them. The profile covers about 150,000 clones, with 91% appearing a single time and approximately 4% taken by the ten largest. Regarding the study as a whole: Targeting of unmutated variant regions was reportedly seen in nearly half of spike-specific TCRs. Across the whole spike, CD4 TCRs peaked at regions 160-218 and 743-854. Donors were largely white British and mainly female; clonal diversity was possibly underestimated. Spike-specific TCR depth and breadth grew after two AZD1222 doses.

A note on this clone: Its target is not known.

The clonotype was recovered from an adult in good health. Material: peripheral blood, obtained on day 0 of AZD1222 vaccination.

As DNA, the CDR3 is TGCGCCAGCAGTGAATACAGGGACACTGAAGCTTTCTTT. Translation: CASSEYRDTEAFF. The chain links TRBV10-2 to TRBJ1-1, with D perhaps TRBD1 (6 bases). CDR1 is WSHSY and CDR2 is SAAADI in the germline V gene. The V gene lost 3 bases and the J gene lost 3 bases, with 8 bases spanning the gap. The CDR3 loop spans 13 amino acids.